What follows describes a single T cell receptor beta chain. The sample belongs to a study of blood T cell repertoires in COVID-19. Overall study context: The United States, Italy and Spain were the sources of the acute and convalescent COVID-19 samples.

Methods used by the authors: Amplifying reference gene primers gave estimates of nucleated cell counts. The assay was immunoSEQ multiplex PCR, and TCRdb's table has in-frame clones only and misses some. V, J and clone size reflect that table, while D and trimming were determined from the DNA. The sample has 300,000 to 400,000 clones; roughly 90% are singletons. One Seattle source followed patients from active infection through their disease course. The length of the CDR3 is 13 residues. Per germline, CDR1 MNHEY and CDR2 SVGAGI. V gave up 6 bases and J gave up 1 base, with 8 bases separating them. The sample comprised peripheral blood. This chain links TRBV6-5 with TRBJ2-3; D is perhaps TRBD1 (6 bases). The TCR originated in a woman in her twenties or thirties with COVID-19, enrolled during active disease. CDR3 nucleotide sequence: TGTGCCAGCAGAAGACAGGGCACAGATACGCAGTATTTT. Translated: CASRRQGTDTQYF.